This T cell receptor beta chain was sequenced during a study of blood T cell repertoires in COVID-19. As for the study in general: PBMCs, B-cell-depleted T cells, or T cells were the source of the cDNA or gDNA that made up the material.

The authors' processing: Cell counts per sample came from amplifying reference gene primers. Data came from immunoSEQ multiplex PCR; TCRdb stores just in-frame clones and leaves some out. D and trimming come from the DNA, and the V and J calls and clone size come from that table. The sample contains under 350,000 clones, around nine tenths of which appear only once. Cohort placement rested on clinical history that participants reported themselves. Resolution of symptoms, clearance, or two negative PCRs was present in recovered Cohort 3 donors. Trimming shortened V by 6 bases and J by 3 bases, and 9 bases separated the two germline ends. The CDR3 runs to 13 residues. CDR1 ENHRY and CDR2 SYGVKD come from the germline V gene.

The sequence derives from a woman aged 18-29 years who had recovered from COVID-19. This chain joins TRBV10-3 and TRBJ1-5; D is unresolved. Sequencing was carried out using PBMCs or T cells enriched from blood (not recorded which). The DNA for the CDR3 is TGTGCCATCAGGGGAGACCTCAATCAGCCCCAGCATTTT. Amino acids: CAIRGDLNQPQHF.